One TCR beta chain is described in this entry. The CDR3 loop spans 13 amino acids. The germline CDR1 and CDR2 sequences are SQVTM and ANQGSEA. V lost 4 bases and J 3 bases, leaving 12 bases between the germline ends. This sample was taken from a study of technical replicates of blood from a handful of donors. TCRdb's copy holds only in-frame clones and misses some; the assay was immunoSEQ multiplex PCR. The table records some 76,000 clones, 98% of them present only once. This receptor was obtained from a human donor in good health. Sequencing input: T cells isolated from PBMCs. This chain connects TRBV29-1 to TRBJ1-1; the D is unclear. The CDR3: CSVVLIIDTEAFF. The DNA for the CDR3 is TGCAGCGTTGTACTTATCATAGACACTGAAGCTTTCTTT.